These 26 T cell receptor beta chains were sequenced from one sample in a study of cytomegalovirus exposure and HLA in healthy donors. PCR used 60 Vbeta primers and 13 Jbeta primers. The method was immunoSEQ multiplex PCR; TCRdb's version includes in-frame clones alone and lacks a portion of them. Of some 150,000 clones listed, over 80% are singletons. Sequencing input: PBMCs. All receptors come from a male donor in good health and CMV-seronegative.

The V call is TRBV7-2, the J call TRBJ1-2; D is unclear. The V and J ends lost 1 base and 2 bases respectively, with 17 bases between them. The CDR3 totals 17 residues. CDR1 is SGHTA, CDR2 FQGNSA, per germline. The chain's CDR3 is CASSLVGSLPLNYGYTF. The CDR3 DNA follows: TGTGCCAGCAGCTTAGTGGGCAGCTTACCCCTAAACTATGGCTACACCTTC.

This chain uses TRBV29-1 with TRBJ1-2; possibly TRBD1 for D (5 bases). V was trimmed by 5 bases and J by 6 bases, leaving 16 bases between them. Per germline, CDR1 SQVTM and CDR2 ANQGSEA. There are 13 residues in the CDR3. CDR3: CSVPGGGGDGYTF. Here the CDR3 DNA reads TGCAGCGTTCCGGGGGGGGGAGGAGATGGCTACACCTTC.

The chain is built from TRBV28 and TRBJ2-1; TRBD1 matches 8 bases. The V segment lost 6 bases and the J segment 8 bases; nucleotides outside the gene matches: 3. The CDR3 contains 12 residues. Germline V lookup: CDR1 MDHEN, CDR2 SYDVKM. In nucleotides, the CDR3 is TGTGCCAGCAGCCAGGACAGGGATGAGCAGTTCTTC. It yields the protein CASSQDRDEQFF.

This chain links TRBV30 with TRBJ1-6; TRBD1 matches 9 bases. CDR1 and CDR2 (germline): GTSNPN, SVGIG (reference sequence). After removal of 3 bases from V and 7 bases from J, the junction contained 4 bases not matched to a gene. This CDR3 is 14 amino acids long. The CDR3 here is CAWSRDRVNSPLHF. Written as DNA, the CDR3 is TGTGCCTGGAGCCGGGACAGGGTAAATTCACCCCTCCACTTT.

V gene TRBV6-5 combines with J gene TRBJ2-3; possibly TRBD2 for D (6 bases). V lost 4 bases and J lost 3, with 11 bases in between. From germline, CDR1 is MNHEY and CDR2 SVGAGI. This CDR3 is built from 14 residues. CDR3 amino acids: CASSLGEETDTQYF. CDR3 in DNA: TGTGCCAGCAGTTTGGGGGAGGAAACAGATACGCAGTATTTT.

V and J are TRBV11-2 and TRBJ2-5; 7 nucleotides line up with TRBD1. Per germline, CDR1 SGHAT and CDR2 FQNNGV. This CDR3 contains 15 residues. V was clipped by 5 bases and J by 2 bases; unmatched bases: 8. CDR3 sequence reads: CASSPGTDRQETQYF. The CDR3 DNA reads TGTGCCAGCAGCCCTGGAACGGACAGGCAAGAGACCCAGTACTTC.

The genes are TRBV5-1 and TRBJ2-3, with 7 bases aligning to TRBD2. V lost 1 base, J lost 0 bases, and 2 bases stayed unmatched. This CDR3 is built from 15 residues. The germline V gene encodes CDR1 SGHRS and CDR2 YFSETQ. The CDR3, as DNA: TGCGCCAGCAGCTTGCTAGCGGAGAGCACAGATACGCAGTATTTT. Translated: CASSLLAESTDTQYF.

This clone was found a few times. CDR3 coding DNA: TGTGCCAGCAGTGGGGCTAGCGGTCACAGAAATGAGCAGTTCTTC. Translating gives CASSGASGHRNEQFF. The chain is built from TRBV25-1 and TRBJ2-1; 7 nucleotides match TRBD2. The germline gives CDR1 MGHDK, CDR2 SYGVNS. This CDR3 has 15 amino acids. The J segment lost 7 bases and the V segment lost 4 bases, leaving 10 bases of the junction unmatched.

The rearrangement links TRBV7-9 to TRBJ2-7; D perhaps matches TRBD1 (6 bases). CDR3 length: 14 residues. Germline V gene sequence: CDR1 SEHNR, CDR2 FQNEAQ (reference sequence). Trimming took off 5 bases at V and 4 bases at J, with 15 bases between the two ends. The CDR3 loop is CASSPPNREYEQYF. The CDR3 nucleotides read TGTGCCAGCAGCCCCCCCAACAGGGAGTACGAGCAGTACTTC.

This chain joins TRBV7-2 and TRBJ2-5, with D tentatively TRBD1 (5 bases). Between the trimmed V and J ends, which lost 3 bases and 2 bases, there was a span of 13 bases. Looked up from germline, CDR1 is SGHTA and CDR2 is FQGNSA. The CDR3 extends over 15 amino acids. The CDR3 is CASSFLQGRQETQYF. The CDR3 nucleotides read TGTGCCAGCAGCTTTCTGCAGGGTCGGCAAGAGACCCAGTACTTC.

The chain is built from TRBV18 and TRBJ1-4; TRBD1 agrees at 9 bases. The junction had 2 bases not matched to a gene; V was cut back by 1 base and J by 2 bases. This CDR3 contains 16 residues. Germline CDR1 and CDR2: KGHSH and LQKENI. Written as DNA, the CDR3 is TGTGCCAGCTCACCACTTGGGACAGGGACTAATGAAAAACTGTTTTTT. It codes for CASSPLGTGTNEKLFF.

The V gene is TRBV27, the J gene TRBJ2-4; D gene unclear. This CDR3 is built from 15 residues. The germline V gene has CDR1 MNHEY and CDR2 SMNVEV (reference sequence). V was pared by 7 bases and J by 0 bases, with 13 bases between. This CDR3 is CASTLVEIAKNIQYF. The CDR3, as DNA: TGTGCCAGCACCCTCGTTGAGATAGCCAAAAACATTCAGTACTTC.

The V call is TRBV7-9, the J call TRBJ1-2; D might be TRBD1 (6 bases). Deletions cut 4 bases from V and 8 bases from J, with 20 bases between. The CDR3 has 15 amino acids. Germline assignment: CDR1 SEHNR and CDR2 FQNEAQ (reference sequence). For the CDR3, the DNA is TGTGCCAGCAGCTACCTAGGACACCAAACAGGGGGCTACACCTTC. Protein sequence: CASSYLGHQTGGYTF. Combining the CDR3 with reference TRBV7-9 and TRBJ1-2 gives the whole variable domain DTGVSQNPRHKITKRGQNVTFRCDPISEHNRLYWYRQTLGQGPEFLTYFQNEAQLEKSRLLSDRFSAERPKGSFSTLEIQRTEQGDSAMYLCASSYLGHQTGGYTFGSGTRLTVV.

The CDR3 loop is CSVEDLRTEAFF. The CDR3 DNA is TGCAGCGTTGAAGATCTGCGGACTGAAGCTTTCTTT. The chain combines TRBV29-1 with TRBJ1-1; no definite D call. V lost 0 bases and J 5 bases, leaving 7 bases between the germline ends. The CDR3 is 12 amino acids. Germline loops: CDR1 SQVTM, CDR2 ANQGSEA.

The genes are TRBV27 and TRBJ1-1; weak D call: TRBD1 (6 bases). Germline assignment: CDR1 MNHEY and CDR2 SMNVEV (reference sequence). The CDR3 runs to 12 residues. V gave up 8 bases and J gave up 4 bases, with 11 bases separating them. CDR3 in amino acids: CASGLGGTEAFF. The DNA for the CDR3 is TGTGCCAGCGGGTTAGGGGGCACTGAAGCTTTCTTT.

This clone was seen more than once but under ten times. The same CDR3 is also encoded by other DNA sequences in this sample. The V call is TRBV4-3, the J call TRBJ2-5; D is perhaps TRBD1 (6 bases). Deletions cut 0 bases from V and 4 bases from J, with 12 bases between. The length of the CDR3 is 15 residues. CDR1 and CDR2 (germline): LGHNA, YSLEER. The CDR3: CASSQDLDRGETQYF. The DNA for the CDR3 is TGCGCCAGCAGCCAAGATTTGGACAGAGGAGAGACCCAGTACTTC.

V gene TRBV6-1 combines with J gene TRBJ2-5; D may be TRBD2 (5 bases). V lost 3 bases to trimming and J lost 1 base, with 6 bases between them. The CDR3 sequence is 13 residues long. CDR1 and CDR2 from the germline V gene are MNHNS and SASEGT. For the CDR3, the DNA is TGTGCCAGCAGTGAGGGGAGCCAAGAGACCCAGTACTTC. Translation gives CASSEGSQETQYF.

The CDR3 DNA follows: TGCGCCAGCCGAAGGAGGGCGACAGGGACATCAACTAATGAAAAACTGTTTTTT. Its protein product is CASRRRATGTSTNEKLFF. The rearrangement uses TRBV5-1 and TRBJ1-4; 7 nucleotides align to TRBD1. Germline CDR1 is SGHRS and CDR2 is YFSETQ. V was clipped by 7 bases and J by 0 bases; unmatched bases: 15. The CDR3 has 18 amino acids.

This clone came up a few times. The chain recombines TRBV5-8 with TRBJ2-5; TRBD2 might be the D (5 bases). The ends were cut back, 0 bases at V and 4 bases at J, with 7 bases in the middle. The CDR3 consists of 13 residues. Germline V CDR1 and CDR2: SGHTS, YDEGEE. CDR3 nucleotide sequence: TGTGCCAGCAGCTTGGCAGGAGGAGAGACCCAGTACTTC. Protein sequence: CASSLAGGETQYF.

This clone has at least ten counts. The chain employs TRBV6-1 and TRBJ2-7; possibly TRBD1 for D (5 bases). The CDR3 totals 15 residues. The V gene lost 2 bases and the J gene lost 1 base, with 12 bases spanning the gap. Per germline, CDR1 MNHNS and CDR2 SASEGT. CDR3 sequence: CASSERQGGSYEQYF. The CDR3 bases are TGTGCCAGCAGTGAACGGCAGGGCGGTTCCTACGAGCAGTACTTC.

This chain joins TRBV30 and TRBJ2-7; 10 nucleotides line up with TRBD2. CDR1 and CDR2 from the germline V gene are GTSNPN and SVGIG (reference sequence). The CDR3 length is 15 residues. Trimming at V came to 4 bases and at J to 0 bases, leaving 6 bases not matched to a gene. The CDR3 loop reads CAWMSTSGPSYEQYF. The DNA of the CDR3 is TGTGCCTGGATGTCGACTAGCGGGCCCTCCTACGAGCAGTACTTC.

The chain links TRBV7-3 to TRBJ2-3, with D perhaps TRBD2 (5 bases). The CDR3 runs 15 residues. Germline V lookup: CDR1 SGHTA, CDR2 FQGTGA. V was shortened by 0 bases and J by 0 bases, with 7 bases between the two germline ends. The CDR3 sequence: CASSLTRASTDTQYF. For the CDR3, the DNA is TGTGCCAGCAGCTTAACGAGGGCTAGCACAGATACGCAGTATTTT.

The CDR3 protein is CASSLTRTGVGEQYF. As DNA, the CDR3 is TGTGCCAGCAGTTTAACCCGGACAGGGGTGGGCGAGCAGTACTTC. V gene TRBV28 combines with J gene TRBJ2-7; TRBD1 aligns across 9 bases. Germline V CDR1 and CDR2: MDHEN, SYDVKM. V shed 2 bases and J 6 bases; nucleotides not matched to a gene: 8. CDR3 length: 15 residues.

V and J are TRBV5-6 and TRBJ2-2; tentatively, D is TRBD2 (8 bases). V was cut by 3 bases and J by 4 bases, with 22 bases left in between. Germline loops: CDR1 SGHDT, CDR2 YYEEEE. CDR3 length equals 18 residues. The CDR3 DNA reads as TGTGCCAGCAGCTCGACCAGGGGGGGACTAGTTGGCACCGGGGAGCTGTTTTTT. Amino acid sequence: CASSSTRGGLVGTGELFF.

In DNA, the CDR3 is TGTGCCAGCAGCTTCAGACTAGCGGGCACAGATACGCAGTATTTT. Amino acids: CASSFRLAGTDTQYF. The J gene is TRBJ2-3, the V gene TRBV7-3; 9 bases are a match to TRBD2. Losses at the gene ends were 3 bases for V and 1 base for J; bases not matched to a gene: 2. Germline CDR1 is SGHTA and CDR2 is FQGTGA. The CDR3 sequence is 15 residues long.

The chain has TRBV7-8 and TRBJ2-1; TRBD1 matches at 7 bases. This CDR3 comprises 17 residues. The V segment lost 4 bases and the J segment 3 bases; nucleotides outside the gene matches: 12. Germline CDR1 and CDR2: SGHVS and FQNEAQ. The CDR3 reads CASSSGTEGIHYNEQFF. CDR3 sequence (DNA): TGTGCCAGCAGCTCCGGGACAGAAGGAATCCACTACAATGAGCAGTTCTTC.